The entry below gives a single T cell receptor beta chain sequence along with its context. The entry originates in a study of blood T cell repertoires in COVID-19. Study-level information: Samples representing acute and convalescent COVID-19 were sourced from the United States, Italy and Spain.

Germline V gene data show CDR1 as LGHNA and CDR2 as YSLEER. There are 15 residues in the CDR3. After removal of 2 bases from V and 7 bases from J, the junction contained 7 bases not matched to a gene. How the authors handled the data: Reference gene primers were amplified, and this amplification served to estimate nucleated cell counts. The table came from immunoSEQ multiplex PCR; TCRdb's copy has only in-frame clones and leaves some out. That table supplies the V and J calls and clone size; D and trimming were determined from the DNA. The sample holds over 150,000 clones, more than 75% seen once. The sequence derives from a young woman who had recovered from COVID-19. The sample was peripheral blood. The gene calls are TRBV4-3 and TRBJ2-1; 8 nucleotides align to TRBD1. The CDR3 loop reads CASSQWTGRKNEQFF. The CDR3 nucleotides read TGCGCCAGCAGCCAATGGACAGGGAGAAAAAATGAGCAGTTCTTC.